Presented here are 8 T cell receptor beta chains from one specimen sequenced in a study of blood T cell repertoires in COVID-19 (TCRdb year 2020). Libraries were prepared through the immunoSEQ multiplex PCR assay. TCRdb obtained this table from immuneACCESS and retained in-frame rearrangements with V and J assigned. These tables miss some clones; where compared with another copy, unresolved V genes account for less than half of the shortfall, and the remainder is unexplained. The sample records about 130,000 clones, approximately 80% of which are singletons. Approximately 8.7% of the sample rests with the top ten. The sample comprised peripheral blood. The receptors here all came from a man between 35 and 55 years old with active or convalescent COVID-19.

The rearrangement links TRBV7-7 to TRBJ2-2, with D unclear. Per the germline V gene, CDR1 is SSHAT and CDR2 is FNYEAQ (reference sequence). This CDR3 comprises 13 residues. The V end lost 5 bases, the J end lost 6 bases, and 10 bases lay between the germline ends. The CDR3 here is CASSPDTPGELFF. The CDR3 nucleotides read TGTGCCAGCAGCCCCGACACCCCCGGGGAGCTGTTTTTT.

V and J are TRBV9 and TRBJ2-2, with 8 bases identical to TRBD2. The length of the CDR3 is 16 residues. Germline-derived CDR1 and CDR2 are SGDLS and YYNGEE. V gave up 0 bases and J gave up 6 bases; unmatched junction bases: 7. CDR3 sequence reads: CASSVGQSGGAGELFF. CDR3 DNA: TGTGCCAGCAGCGTAGGGCAGAGCGGGGGCGCCGGGGAGCTGTTTTTT.

A few counts support this clone. V and J are TRBV4-3 and TRBJ2-5, with TRBD1 identical over 8 bases. This CDR3 spans 15 amino acids. CDR1 LGHNA and CDR2 YSLEER come from the germline V gene. V trimming: 4 bases; J trimming: 5 bases; junction bases outside the gene matches: 9. CDR3 nucleotides: TGCGCCAGCAGCCCCAGACAGGGGATTCAGGAGACCCAGTACTTC. Translation gives CASSPRQGIQETQYF.

The V call is TRBV11-2, the J call TRBJ2-5; TRBD2 matches 8 bases. Unmatched junction bases numbered 6, after V lost 0 bases and J lost 9 bases. The V gene's germline CDR1 is SGHAT and CDR2 FQNNGV. The length of the CDR3 is 14 residues. The DNA for the CDR3 is TGTGCCAGCAGCTTAGAGGTCGCCGGGGGGGCCCAGTACTTC. It translates to CASSLEVAGGAQYF.

V usage is TRBV5-1 and J usage is TRBJ2-3, with 9 bases identical to TRBD1. J gave up 3 bases and V 5 bases, and 7 bases lay outside the gene matches. The CDR3 is 15 amino acids. Germline V gene data show CDR1 as SGHRS and CDR2 as YFSETQ. The CDR3, as DNA: TGCGCCAGCAGGCCGACAGGGGGGAGTACAGATACGCAGTATTTT. Translated, it gives CASRPTGGSTDTQYF.

This clone was seen a few times. This chain connects TRBV3-1 (or the pseudogene TRBV3-2) to TRBJ1-2; D uncertain. This CDR3 contains 12 residues. Germline CDR1 is LGHDT and CDR2 is YNNKEL (reference sequence). Trimming cost V 5 bases and J 8 bases, with 12 bases left between them. The CDR3 sequence is CASSSTIIGYTF. DNA of the CDR3: TGTGCCAGCAGCTCAACAATCATCGGCTACACCTTC.

This chain uses TRBV15 with TRBJ1-1; D remains ambiguous. V was pared by 3 bases and J by 2 bases, with 7 bases between. Germline V gene lookup returns CDR1 LNHNV and CDR2 YYDKDF (reference sequence). This CDR3 spans 13 amino acids. CDR3 DNA sequence: TGTGCCACCAGCAGGGGCCTCAACACTGAAGCTTTCTTT. Protein sequence: CATSRGLNTEAFF. Using reference TRBV15 and TRBJ1-1 for the parts outside the CDR3, the full variable domain is DAMVIQNPRYQVTQFGKPVTLSCSQTLNHNVMYWYQQKSSQAPKLLFHYYDKDFNNEADTPDNFQSRRPNTSFCFLDIRSPGLGDTAMYLCATSRGLNTEAFFGQGTRLTVV.

The V call is TRBV28, the J call TRBJ1-6, with D possibly TRBD1 on 6 matching bases. The V end was cut by 6 bases, the J end by 3 bases, with 6 bases between. The CDR3 has 13 amino acids. Germline V gene data show CDR1 as MDHEN and CDR2 as SYDVKM. This CDR3 reads CASRQGYNSPLHF. In DNA, the CDR3 is TGTGCCAGCAGACAGGGCTATAATTCACCCCTCCACTTT.